The 27 T cell receptor beta chains below were found in one sample sequenced in a study of blood T cell repertoires in COVID-19. TCRdb's copy holds only in-frame clones and misses some; the assay was immunoSEQ multiplex PCR. The data show more than 95,000 clones, with about 93% seen just once and around 2.2% held by the top ten. The material sequenced was peripheral blood. The receptors were gathered from a man aged 45-65 years with COVID-19, enrolled during active disease.

This chain uses TRBV4-1 with TRBJ1-5; tentatively, D is TRBD1 (6 bases). This CDR3 is 15 amino acids long. Germline lookup yields CDR1 MGHRA and CDR2 YSYEKL. Trimming removed 1 base at V and 2 bases at J, with 9 bases between. The CDR3 spells CASSQASGGNQPQHF. CDR3 bases: TGCGCCAGCAGCCAAGCTTCAGGGGGCAATCAGCCCCAGCATTTT.

V usage is TRBV7-9 and J usage is TRBJ2-3, with 9 bases lining up with TRBD1. CDR3 length equals 17 residues. J was trimmed by 3 bases and V by 5 bases; bases with no gene match: 12. Germline V gives CDR1 SEHNR, CDR2 FQNEAQ (reference sequence). The CDR3 here is CASSLRGTGPGTDTQYF. DNA of the CDR3: TGTGCCAGCAGCCTTCGGGGGACAGGGCCGGGTACAGATACGCAGTATTTT.

The chain uses TRBV14 and TRBJ2-6, with a possible D match to TRBD1 (5 bases). Between the trimmed V and J ends, which lost 1 base and 1 base, there was a span of 8 bases. In germline, CDR1 is SGHDN, CDR2 FVKESK. CDR3 length equals 16 residues. As DNA, the CDR3 is TGTGCCAGCAGCCAAGTCCAGGGATCTGGGGCCAACGTCCTGACTTTC. Its protein is CASSQVQGSGANVLTF.

CDR3 sequence reads: CAGRGGTEAFF. In DNA form, the CDR3 reads TGTGCCGGGCGGGGGGGGACTGAAGCTTTCTTT. The chain recombines TRBV28 with TRBJ1-1; tentatively, D is TRBD1 (5 bases). V dropped 11 bases and J dropped 5 bases, with 12 bases sitting between them. Germline CDR1 reads MDHEN; CDR2 reads SYDVKM. CDR3 length: 11 amino acids.

V and J are TRBV6-5 and TRBJ1-6; TRBD1 matches at 8 bases. CDR3 length: 15 amino acids. The V gene's germline CDR1 is MNHEY and CDR2 SVGAGI. The V gene end was trimmed by 7 bases and the J gene end by 7 bases; junction bases not matched to a gene: 9. This CDR3 reads CASTQTGVLNSPLHF. CDR3 coding DNA: TGTGCCAGCACCCAGACAGGGGTTCTAAATTCACCCCTCCACTTT.

This clone occurred once. The genes are TRBV19 and TRBJ2-7; D possibly corresponds to TRBD2 (6 bases). This CDR3 has 15 amino acids. Germline lookup yields CDR1 LNHDA and CDR2 SQIVND (reference sequence). Trimming stripped 6 bases from V and 3 bases from J, with 18 bases between. This CDR3 is CASRGAGLGDYEQYF. In nucleotides, the CDR3 is TGTGCCAGTAGGGGTGCGGGGCTTGGCGACTACGAGCAGTACTTC.

The chain employs TRBV9 and TRBJ2-7, with D possibly being TRBD2 (5 bases). The CDR3 spans 17 residues. The ends were cut back, 0 bases at V and 2 bases at J, with 18 bases in the middle. The germline V gene encodes CDR1 SGDLS and CDR2 YYNGEE. DNA for the CDR3: TGTGCCAGCAGCGTAGAGGCTTCGAGCGGAATACCCTACGAGCAGTACTTC. Translating it yields CASSVEASSGIPYEQYF. Using reference TRBV9 and TRBJ2-7 for the parts outside the CDR3, the full variable domain is DSGVTQTPKHLITATGQRVTLRCSPRSGDLSVYWYQQSLDQGLQFLIQYYNGEERAKGNILERFSAQQFPDLHSELNLSSLELGDSALYFCASSVEASSGIPYEQYFGPGTRLTVT.

This chain links TRBV19 with TRBJ2-2, with 7 bases fitting TRBD1. Germline-derived CDR1 and CDR2 are LNHDA and SQIVND (reference sequence). Trimming at V came to 4 bases and at J to 7 bases, leaving 6 bases not matched to a gene. The CDR3 covers 14 residues. The CDR3 DNA reads as TGTGCCAGTAGTAACTTAGGGGGCCACGGGGAGCTGTTTTTT. It encodes CASSNLGGHGELFF.

V usage is TRBV11-2 and J usage is TRBJ1-1; TRBD1 might be the D (6 bases). The CDR3 loop spans 19 amino acids. V was pared by 0 bases and J by 0 bases, with 20 bases between. Germline V gene lookup returns CDR1 SGHAT and CDR2 FQNNGV. DNA for the CDR3: TGTGCCAGCAGCTTAGATCAGTCACCAGGGGAGATTGTGAACACTGAAGCTTTCTTT. Protein sequence: CASSLDQSPGEIVNTEAFF.

V usage is TRBV4-3 and J usage is TRBJ2-7, with D tentatively TRBD2 (5 bases). CDR3 length: 15 residues. Trimming pared 0 bases from V and 1 base from J, leaving 10 bases between. Germline V gives CDR1 LGHNA, CDR2 YSLEER. The CDR3 sequence is CASSQEREPSYEQYF. CDR3 coding DNA: TGCGCCAGCAGCCAAGAGAGGGAGCCATCCTACGAGCAGTACTTC.

The rearrangement links TRBV19 to TRBJ1-5; 7 bases are shared with TRBD1. Per the germline V gene, CDR1 is LNHDA and CDR2 is SQIVND (reference sequence). The V gene end was trimmed by 0 bases and the J gene end by 6 bases; junction bases not matched to a gene: 5. The CDR3 extends over 15 amino acids. DNA for the CDR3: TGTGCCAGTAGTATAGACGAGGGGGCAGGTCAGCCCCAGCATTTT. It yields the protein CASSIDEGAGQPQHF.

The chain employs TRBV19 and TRBJ1-5; D not certain. Germline-derived CDR1 and CDR2 are LNHDA and SQIVND (reference sequence). V was trimmed by 5 bases and J by 5 bases, leaving 19 bases between them. This CDR3 is 16 amino acids long. The CDR3 sequence: CASSPRTPRVHQPQHF. CDR3 nucleotide sequence: TGTGCCAGTAGTCCTAGGACTCCGCGGGTGCATCAGCCCCAGCATTTT.

The chain couples TRBV7-3 to TRBJ2-7, with a tentative D call TRBD2 (5 bases). The CDR3 contains 13 residues. Germline values: CDR1 SGHTA, CDR2 FQGTGA. The CDR3 DNA follows: TGTGCCAGCACCTTAACCGGGGTTGGCGAGCAGTACGTC. Encoded protein: CASTLTGVGEQYV.

The chain is built from TRBV7-2 and TRBJ1-4; D might be TRBD1 (5 bases). V lost 0 bases and J 2 bases, leaving 10 bases between the germline ends. The CDR3 loop spans 16 amino acids. Germline V CDR1 and CDR2: SGHTA, FQGNSA. CDR3 protein: CASSLAGGTTNEKLFF. The CDR3 DNA reads TGTGCCAGCAGCTTAGCGGGGGGGACTACTAATGAAAAACTGTTTTTT. The variable domain in full, completed from reference TRBV7-2 and TRBJ1-4, reads GAGVSQSPSNKVTEKGKDVELRCDPISGHTALYWYRQSLGQGLEFLIYFQGNSAPDKSGLPSDRFSAERTGGSVSTLTIQRTQQEDSAVYLCASSLAGGTTNEKLFFGSGTQLSVL.

The rearrangement uses TRBV2 and TRBJ2-7; 8 bases fit TRBD1. CDR1 and CDR2 (germline): SNHLY, FYNNEI. The junction had 4 bases not matched to a gene; V was cut back by 3 bases and J by 6 bases. The CDR3 runs to 13 residues. CDR3 region: CASSDRGQGEQYV. The CDR3, as DNA: TGTGCCAGCAGTGACAGGGGGCAGGGCGAGCAGTACGTC.

The chain combines TRBV6-4 with TRBJ1-6, with a tentative D call TRBD1 (5 bases). The CDR3 length is 16 residues. V gave up 6 bases and J gave up 1 base, with 13 bases separating them. CDR1 MRHNA and CDR2 SNTAGT come from the germline V gene. The CDR3 bases are TGTGCCAGCAGGTCGGGGGGGTGGTCCTATAATTCACCCCTCCACTTT. Translating it yields CASRSGGWSYNSPLHF.

This chain connects TRBV18 to TRBJ2-5; perhaps TRBD1 as D (5 bases). Germline V gene data show CDR1 as KGHSH and CDR2 as LQKENI. The CDR3 extends over 15 amino acids. Trimming took 2 bases from V and 4 from J, leaving 14 bases between them. The DNA of the CDR3 is TGTGCCAGCTCACCAATGGCAGGGCAGGGAGAGACCCAGTACTTC. Residues: CASSPMAGQGETQYF. Combining the CDR3 with reference TRBV18 and TRBJ2-5 gives the whole variable domain NAGVMQNPRHLVRRRGQEARLRCSPMKGHSHVYWYRQLPEEGLKFMVYLQKENIIDESGMPKERFSAEFPKEGPSILRIQQVVRGDSAAYFCASSPMAGQGETQYFGPGTRLLVL.

V gene TRBV19 combines with J gene TRBJ1-4, with D perhaps TRBD1 (6 bases). CDR1 and CDR2 from the germline V gene are LNHDA and SQIVND (reference sequence). The CDR3 covers 15 residues. With 4 bases removed from V and 2 bases from J, the gap between germline ends came to 11 bases. The CDR3 nucleotides are TGTGCCAGTAGTAGTGCGGGGGCCACTAATGAAAAACTGTTTTTT. Protein: CASSSAGATNEKLFF.

The gene calls are TRBV9 and TRBJ2-1; the match to TRBD2 covers 14 bases. Losses at the gene ends were 3 bases for V and 7 bases for J; bases not matched to a gene: 9. The CDR3 consists of 17 residues. In germline, CDR1 is SGDLS, CDR2 YYNGEE. CDR3 in DNA: TGTGCCAGCAGCGCGGGGACTAGCGGGAGTACTTCGAATGAGCAGTTCTTC. This sequence encodes CASSAGTSGSTSNEQFF.

The chain links TRBV9 to TRBJ2-2; TRBD1 matches at 8 bases. CDR3 length: 16 amino acids. Losses at the gene ends were 3 bases for V and 8 bases for J; bases not matched to a gene: 12. Germline loops: CDR1 SGDLS, CDR2 YYNGEE. This chain's CDR3 is CASSALHTGTGGELFF. In DNA form, the CDR3 reads TGTGCCAGCAGCGCTCTCCATACCGGGACAGGTGGGGAGCTGTTTTTT.

The genes are TRBV28 and TRBJ1-5; D remains unclear. Germline-derived CDR1 and CDR2 are MDHEN and SYDVKM. CDR3 length equals 11 residues. Deletions cut 3 bases from V and 7 bases from J, with 4 bases between. CDR3 bases: TGTGCCAGCAGTTTTAGCCAGCCCCAGCATTTT. Amino acid sequence: CASSFSQPQHF.

The chain combines TRBV7-3 with TRBJ2-3; TRBD2 agrees at 12 bases. The CDR3 has 16 amino acids. CDR1 and CDR2 (germline): SGHTA, FQGTGA. The junction had 8 bases not matched to a gene; V was cut back by 5 bases and J by 5 bases. CDR3 protein: CASSPGLAGMGDTQYF. CDR3 DNA sequence: TGTGCCAGCAGCCCGGGACTAGCGGGCATGGGAGATACGCAGTATTTT.

This chain uses TRBV28 with TRBJ2-7; D remains ambiguous. This CDR3 is 14 amino acids long. V lost 3 bases, J lost 2 bases, and 11 bases lay in between. Germline V lookup: CDR1 MDHEN, CDR2 SYDVKM. The CDR3 protein is CASSLVRLPYEQYF. The CDR3 bases are TGTGCCAGCAGTTTGGTCAGGCTGCCCTACGAGCAGTACTTC.

The rearrangement uses TRBV3-1 (or the pseudogene TRBV3-2) and TRBJ1-1; D ambiguous. Germline V gene data show CDR1 as LGHDT and CDR2 as YNNKEL (reference sequence). V dropped 5 bases and J dropped 2 bases, with 12 bases sitting between them. The CDR3 has 14 residues. The CDR3 loop is CASSFRLSNTEAFF. CDR3 bases: TGTGCCAGCAGCTTTCGACTGAGTAACACTGAAGCTTTCTTT.

This clone was detected once. The genes are TRBV4-3 and TRBJ1-5; D gene ambiguous. Germline CDR1 is LGHNA and CDR2 is YSLEER. This CDR3 region has 13 residues. The ends were cut back, 0 bases at V and 5 bases at J, with 5 bases in the middle. CDR3 loop: CASSQDADQPQHF. The DNA of the CDR3 is TGCGCCAGCAGCCAAGATGCGGATCAGCCCCAGCATTTT.

This chain connects TRBV10-3 to TRBJ2-7; TRBD2 agrees at 13 bases. The CDR3 length is 17 residues. Germline assignment: CDR1 ENHRY and CDR2 SYGVKD. Trimming at V came to 6 bases and at J to 4 bases, leaving 12 bases not matched to a gene. CDR3 region: CAIRGTSGTKTQYEQYF. As DNA, the CDR3 is TGTGCCATCAGGGGGACTAGCGGGACTAAGACCCAATACGAGCAGTACTTC.

The rearrangement joins TRBV7-2 to TRBJ2-7; TRBD2 matches 8 bases. Germline loops: CDR1 SGHTA, CDR2 FQGNSA. V was pared by 3 bases and J by 0 bases, with 7 bases of the junction left unmatched. This CDR3 contains 16 residues. The CDR3: CASSLVAGTSSYEQYV. The CDR3 coding sequence is TGTGCCAGCAGCTTGGTAGCGGGGACGAGCTCCTACGAGCAGTACGTC.